This TCR beta chain was sequenced for a study of T cell repertoires in cytomegalovirus infection. Background on the study: HLA-B-restricted CMV epitopes that are well studied, plus recently identified HLA-C-restricted ones, were used by the study. TCR beta signatures that were public indicated CMV infection and matching HLA type. Study-wide results and caveats: Dominant in the ex vivo response were TCR beta clonotypes restricted by HLA-C and specific for CMV. The cumulative frequency of public TCR beta families identified carriers of CMV plus the relevant HLA.

CDR3 length: 16 residues. Germline loops: CDR1 SNHLY, CDR2 FYNNEI. Trimming shortened V by 0 bases and J by 8 bases, and 14 bases separated the two germline ends. MiXCR, applied by TCRdb to the reads, yields one record per CDR3 protein. In the table there are around 100,000 distinct CDR3 sequences, around 30% of which are singletons. Of note for this clonotype: Its antigen is undetermined.

The source is a human donor in good health (CMV status not recorded). Some clones in this sample may be carry-over from other donors' samples. This chain joins TRBV2 and TRBJ1-6, with TRBD1 as a possible D gene (6 bases). The specimen comprised CD8+ T cells from cultured PBMCs, sampled from culture after CMV antigen stimulation. As DNA, the CDR3 is TGTGCCAGCAGTGAAGCGCGGGTACAGGGACATTCACCCCTCCACTTT. As protein: CASSEARVQGHSPLHF.